The clone carrying this T cell receptor (beta chain) was seen many times. The sample comes from a study of blood T cell repertoires in COVID-19. Study-wide background: Sites in the United States, Italy and Spain provided acute and convalescent COVID-19 samples. Sources were T cells, B-cell-depleted T cells, or PBMCs; the material itself was cDNA or gDNA.

Original processing methods: Estimation of nucleated cell counts was performed using reference gene primer amplification. Using immunoSEQ multiplex PCR, the repertoire was profiled, and TCRdb retains in-frame clones only, with some absent. V and J calls and clone size follow that table, whereas D and trimming were derived from the DNA. The data contain over 70,000 clones, roughly 85% of them singletons. The germline V gene has CDR1 MNHEY and CDR2 SVGAGI. The CDR3 loop spans 15 amino acids. The ends were cut back, 1 base at V and 5 bases at J, with 14 bases in the middle. This receptor was identified in a man in his 60s with COVID-19, enrolled during active disease. The chain couples TRBV6-5 to TRBJ1-1; possible D gene TRBD1, 5 bases. The sequenced sample consisted of peripheral blood. The CDR3 bases are TGTGCCAGCAGTTACTTTCCGGGACGGGGGACTGAAGCTTTCTTT. This encodes CASSYFPGRGTEAFF.